This T cell receptor beta chain was identified during a study of T cells expressing NK-cell markers. For the study at large: In sorted CD3+CD56+NKG2C+, CD3+CD56+NKG2C- and CD3+CD56-NKG2C+ T cells, TCR beta repertoires were obtained. Among the eight sequenced donors, seven tested HCMV-seropositive and one tested seronegative. Whole-study findings and limits: For six donors, the dominant NKG2C+ clonotypes made up 1.0-7.0% of their CD8+ T cells.

TCRdb reprocessed the 5' RACE reads, with one entry per CDR3 protein and no DNA. The table lists some 110,000 distinct CDR3 sequences. About this clonotype itself: Its antigen is not known.

The CDR3 covers 12 residues. Germline V gene lookup returns CDR1 ENHRY and CDR2 SYGVKD. The gene calls are TRBV10-3 and TRBJ2-5. The receptor was isolated from a woman aged 18 to 69 in good health. The sequencing input was blood T cells: a sorted CD56 or NKG2C T cell subset, CD4+ or CD8+ T cells, or bulk PBMC T cells (not recorded which). CDR3: CAISGQSETQYF.